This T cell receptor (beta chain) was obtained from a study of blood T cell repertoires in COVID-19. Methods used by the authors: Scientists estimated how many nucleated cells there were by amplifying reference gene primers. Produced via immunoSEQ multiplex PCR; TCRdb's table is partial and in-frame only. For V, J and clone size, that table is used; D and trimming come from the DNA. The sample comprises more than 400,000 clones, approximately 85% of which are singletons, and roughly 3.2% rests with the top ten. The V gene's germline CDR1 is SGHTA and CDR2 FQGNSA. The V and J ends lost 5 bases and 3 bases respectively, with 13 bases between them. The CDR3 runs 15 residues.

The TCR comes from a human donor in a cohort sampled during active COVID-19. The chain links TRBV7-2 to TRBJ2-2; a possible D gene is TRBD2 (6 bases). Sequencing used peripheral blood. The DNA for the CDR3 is TGTGCCAGCAGCCTCACTAGCCGTCACACCGGGGAGCTGTTTTTT. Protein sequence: CASSLTSRHTGELFF.